The 17 T cell receptor beta chains below were found in one sample sequenced in a study of beta chain features in type 1 diabetes. Every isolated RNA sample was fully reverse transcribed, so sequencing captured expressed TCRB transcripts. The method was immunoSEQ multiplex PCR; TCRdb's version includes in-frame clones alone and lacks a portion of them. Of more than 140,000 clones in the sample, 9.7% are singletons; the top ten hold almost 0.65%. Material for sequencing was central memory CD4+ T cells from blood. These receptors were collected from a woman between 35 and 50 years old in good health.

This sequence joins TRBV5-6 and TRBJ1-2; no clear D. This CDR3 has 14 residues. The germline V gene encodes CDR1 SGHDT and CDR2 YYEEEE. V was cut by 0 bases and J by 8 bases, with 14 bases left in between. CDR3 coding DNA: TGTGCCAGCAGCTTGGGGATCCCAGGAAGGGGCTACACCTTC. Protein: CASSLGIPGRGYTF.

This clone was detected only a few times. The genes are TRBV7-2 and TRBJ2-6, with a tentative D call TRBD2 (6 bases). V was clipped by 3 bases and J by 0 bases, with 6 bases between them. The CDR3 sequence is 15 residues long. CDR1 and CDR2 (germline): SGHTA, FQGNSA. CDR3 loop: CASSLGLSGANVLTF. CDR3 nucleotide sequence: TGTGCCAGCAGCTTGGGACTCTCTGGGGCCAACGTCCTGACTTTC.

In this sample, this clone turned up a few times. CDR3: CASSPHGGADEQYF. DNA of the CDR3: TGTGCCAGCAGCCCCCACGGGGGGGCCGACGAGCAGTACTTC. This chain connects TRBV25-1 to TRBJ2-5, with TRBD2 identical over 8 bases. TRBJ2-7 explains the end of the DNA better; the J call may be wrong. CDR1 MGHDK and CDR2 SYGVNS come from the germline V gene. CDR3 length: 14 residues.

V gene TRBV7-2 combines with J gene TRBJ2-5; weak D call: TRBD2 (5 bases). Trimming took off 6 bases at V and 3 bases at J, with 8 bases between the two ends. The CDR3 sequence is 12 residues long. Germline CDR1 reads SGHTA; CDR2 reads FQGNSA. The CDR3 region has the DNA TGTGCCAGCAGTTTCGGGGAAGAGACCCAGTACTTC. Protein sequence: CASSFGEETQYF.

The V call is TRBV2, the J call TRBJ1-1; D gene ambiguous. V gave up 5 bases and J gave up 5 bases, with 15 bases separating them. CDR1 and CDR2 from the germline V gene are SNHLY and FYNNEI. The CDR3 is 14 residues long. In nucleotides, the CDR3 is TGTGCCAGCAGTCTGACGGGGATGAGGACTGAAGCTTTCTTT. Translation gives CASSLTGMRTEAFF. The entire variable domain, with the rest obtained from reference TRBV2 and TRBJ1-1, is as follows: EPEVTQTPSHQVTQMGQEVILRCVPISNHLYFYWYRQILGQKVEFLVSFYNNEISEKSEIFDDQFSVERPDGSNFTLKIRSTKLEDSAMYFCASSLTGMRTEAFFGQGTRLTVV.

Comment on this clone: Other nucleotide sequences in the sample specify the same CDR3. This chain links TRBV11-3 with TRBJ2-3, with a weak D call TRBD1 (6 bases). Germline CDR1 SGHNT, CDR2 YENEEA. CDR3 size: 14 residues. V gave up 1 base and J gave up 1 base, with 6 bases separating them. The CDR3 is CASSLGQGTDTQYF. The DNA for the CDR3 is TGTGCCAGCAGCTTAGGACAGGGCACAGATACGCAGTATTTT.

This clone appeared a few times. CDR3 amino acids: CASSYGGPAYEQYF. CDR3 bases: TGTGCCAGCAGTTACGGGGGCCCCGCGTACGAGCAGTACTTC. The chain is built from TRBV6-5 and TRBJ2-7, with a tentative D call TRBD1 (6 bases). Trimming pared 2 bases from V and 4 bases from J, leaving 12 bases between. Germline V gene sequence: CDR1 MNHEY, CDR2 SVGAGI. The CDR3 runs to 14 residues.

The chain is built from TRBV7-2 and TRBJ2-7; D not certain. The CDR3 covers 13 residues. The V gene lost 3 bases and the J gene lost 2 bases, with 8 bases spanning the gap. Germline V gene sequence: CDR1 SGHTA, CDR2 FQGNSA. The CDR3 region is CASSFNRAYEQYF. DNA for the CDR3: TGTGCCAGCAGCTTTAACAGAGCCTACGAGCAGTACTTC. Supplemented by reference TRBV7-2 and TRBJ2-7, the full variable domain reads GAGVSQSPSNKVTEKGKDVELRCDPISGHTALYWYRQSLGQGLEFLIYFQGNSAPDKSGLPSDRFSAERTGGSVSTLTIQRTQQEDSAVYLCASSFNRAYEQYFGPGTRLTVT.

The V call is TRBV11-3, the J call TRBJ2-1, with D uncertain. Germline CDR1 SGHNT, CDR2 YENEEA. V was trimmed by 1 base and J by 6 bases, leaving 7 bases between them. This CDR3 is 13 amino acids long. The CDR3 sequence is CASSLGPSNEQFF. The CDR3 nucleotides are TGTGCCAGCAGCTTAGGGCCGTCCAATGAGCAGTTCTTC.

The chain combines TRBV6-5 with TRBJ2-1; possibly TRBD2 for D (6 bases). V lost 0 bases, J lost 6 bases, and 12 bases lay in between. This CDR3 is 15 amino acids long. From germline, CDR1 is MNHEY and CDR2 SVGAGI. The CDR3 nucleotides are TGTGCCAGCAGTTACTCCCGGGGGAGTCGCAATGAGCAGTTCTTC. Amino acids: CASSYSRGSRNEQFF.

This clone has just a few counts. J is TRBJ1-5 and V is TRBV6-5; D call uncertain. Germline V gene sequence: CDR1 MNHEY, CDR2 SVGAGI. V lost 6 bases to trimming and J lost 5 bases, with 11 bases between them. There are 13 residues in the CDR3. The CDR3 loop reads CASRVERDQPQHF. The DNA for the CDR3 is TGTGCCAGCAGGGTCGAAAGAGATCAGCCCCAGCATTTT.

As DNA, the CDR3 is TGTGCCAGCAGCAAAGCGCGAAGAACAGCTGACTACGAGCAGTACTTC. It translates to CASSKARRTADYEQYF. The chain employs TRBV21-1 and TRBJ2-7; the table names TRBD1, a call not compared with the DNA. TRBV21-1 is classified as a pseudogene. The CDR3 is 16 residues long.

This clone was recorded at least ten times. This rearrangement joins TRBV18 to TRBJ2-7; D gene ambiguous. Germline CDR1 is KGHSH and CDR2 is LQKENI. CDR3 length: 13 amino acids. Trimming took 3 bases from V and 6 from J, leaving 12 bases between them. CDR3 in DNA: TGTGCCAGCTCACCTTCAAAACCAGGCGAGCAGTACTTC. Its translation: CASSPSKPGEQYF. Full variable domain (remainder filled in from reference TRBV18 and TRBJ2-7): NAGVMQNPRHLVRRRGQEARLRCSPMKGHSHVYWYRQLPEEGLKFMVYLQKENIIDESGMPKERFSAEFPKEGPSILRIQQVVRGDSAAYFCASSPSKPGEQYFGPGTRLTVT.

This clone occurred a few times. The V call is TRBV11-2, the J call TRBJ1-1; 9 nucleotides align to TRBD1. Germline CDR1 reads SGHAT; CDR2 reads FQNNGV. The V and J ends lost 5 bases and 5 bases, in that order; junction bases with no gene match: 6. The CDR3 spans 14 residues. CDR3 sequence (DNA): TGTGCCAGCAGCAACCGACAGGGGGAGACTGAAGCTTTCTTT. Residues: CASSNRQGETEAFF.

The chain links TRBV5-4 to TRBJ2-3, with a tentative D call TRBD1 (5 bases). V was shortened by 1 base and J by 3 bases, with 9 bases between the two germline ends. This CDR3 is 14 amino acids long. Germline V gene lookup returns CDR1 SGHNT and CDR2 YYREEE (reference sequence). Here the CDR3 reads CASSLSGLTDTQYF. For the CDR3, the DNA is TGTGCCAGCAGCTTGTCAGGGCTGACAGATACGCAGTATTTT.

The rearrangement uses TRBV18 and TRBJ2-7, with 8 nucleotides matching TRBD1. The CDR3 extends over 15 amino acids. J was trimmed by 1 base and V by 2 bases; bases with no gene match: 4. Germline V gene lookup returns CDR1 KGHSH and CDR2 LQKENI. Here the CDR3 reads CASSPVGTGSYEQYF. In DNA, the CDR3 is TGTGCCAGCTCACCAGTCGGGACAGGATCCTACGAGCAGTACTTC.

This clone was picked up a small number of times. V gene TRBV10-3 combines with J gene TRBJ2-7; D perhaps matches TRBD2 (6 bases). V lost 4 bases to trimming and J lost 3 bases, with 16 bases between them. The CDR3 runs 15 residues. CDR1 is ENHRY and CDR2 is SYGVKD in the germline V gene. The CDR3 nucleotides are TGTGCCATCAGTGGGGGCCCTGGGGGAGGCTACGAGCAGTACTTC. This encodes CAISGGPGGGYEQYF.